This TCR beta chain was observed in a study of cytomegalovirus exposure and HLA in healthy donors. About this clone itself: Its matching antigen is unknown.

Study results and caveats: DRB1 had the most TCR associations and HLA-C the fewest, a later analysis found, with rates varying by HLA locus. The listing of about 150 TCR beta chains classed them as cytomegalovirus-associated.

This CDR3 has 12 residues. In germline, CDR1 is LNHDA, CDR2 SQIVND (reference sequence). The junction had 5 bases not matched to a gene; V was cut back by 6 bases and J by 7 bases. PCR amplification relied on 60 Vbeta primers (plus 13 Jbeta primers). The protocol was immunoSEQ multiplex PCR, while the TCRdb copy is restricted to in-frame clones and leaves out a portion. The sample holds more than 95,000 clones; roughly three quarters are singletons and the top ten take under 2%. This TCR was sampled from a woman in her thirties or forties in good health and CMV-seronegative. J is TRBJ1-1 and V is TRBV19; TRBD1 matches at 7 bases. The specimen sequenced was PBMCs. Written as DNA, the CDR3 is TGTGCCAGTAGCGGGACAGTACATGAAGCTTTCTTT. It codes for CASSGTVHEAFF.